One and the same sample provided the 16 T cell receptor beta chains below, sequenced in a study of T cell responses to AZD1222 COVID-19 vaccine. Repertoires were generated with immunoSEQ multiplex PCR, while TCRdb's copy carries only in-frame clones and drops some. The sample lists roughly 150,000 clones, roughly 92% occurring once. The specimen comprised peripheral blood, sampled on day 0 of AZD1222 vaccination. The receptors derive from an adult in good health.

The rearrangement links TRBV6-5 to TRBJ1-2; 10 bases are a match to TRBD1. This CDR3 contains 14 residues. V was pared by 6 bases and J by 7 bases, with 8 bases of the junction left unmatched. Germline lookup yields CDR1 MNHEY and CDR2 SVGAGI. This CDR3 is CASRPGTGVSGYTF. CDR3 bases: TGTGCCAGCAGACCCGGGACAGGGGTTAGTGGCTACACCTTC.

V and J are TRBV7-9 and TRBJ2-5; 8 nucleotides agree with TRBD1. The CDR3 extends over 18 amino acids. CDR1 and CDR2 (germline): SEHNR, FQNEAQ (reference sequence). The junction had 14 bases not matched to a gene; V was cut back by 5 bases and J by 0 bases. The CDR3 protein is CASSPRQGLDSHQETQYF. CDR3 in DNA: TGTGCCAGCAGCCCCCGACAGGGGTTAGATAGCCACCAAGAGACCCAGTACTTC.

This rearrangement joins TRBV19 to TRBJ2-7, with 14 bases identical to TRBD2. V lost 4 bases to trimming and J lost 2 bases; unmatched junction nucleotides: 7. CDR1 is LNHDA and CDR2 is SQIVND in the germline V gene (reference sequence). This CDR3 contains 17 residues. CDR3 residues: CASSTGWGLAGAYEQYF. CDR3 coding DNA: TGTGCCAGTAGTACCGGCTGGGGACTAGCGGGGGCCTACGAGCAGTACTTC. The entire variable domain, with the rest obtained from reference TRBV19 and TRBJ2-7, is as follows: DGGITQSPKYLFRKEGQNVTLSCEQNLNHDAMYWYRQDPGQGLRLIYYSQIVNDFQKGDIAEGYSVSREKKESFPLTVTSAQKNPTAFYLCASSTGWGLAGAYEQYFGPGTRLTVT.

This clone was found once. The chain couples TRBV18 to TRBJ2-7; either TRBD1 or TRBD2 may supply D (5 bases each). V dropped 1 base and J dropped 0 bases, with 13 bases sitting between them. The germline V gene encodes CDR1 KGHSH and CDR2 LQKENI. CDR3 size: 16 residues. The CDR3 nucleotides read TGTGCCAGCTCACCACGGGACGGGGTGGACTCCTACGAGCAGTACTTC. Its protein is CASSPRDGVDSYEQYF.

This clone occurred a few times. The chain has TRBV19 and TRBJ1-1; tentative D call: TRBD1 (6 bases). Germline assignment: CDR1 LNHDA and CDR2 SQIVND (reference sequence). Trimming stripped 0 bases from V and 7 bases from J, with 18 bases between. The CDR3 loop spans 16 amino acids. The CDR3 here is CASSIDPIRGRHEAFF. CDR3 coding DNA: TGTGCCAGTAGTATAGATCCAATCAGGGGACGACATGAAGCTTTCTTT.

The chain carries TRBV7-9 and TRBJ2-5, with 8 bases that match TRBD2. This CDR3 region has 17 residues. The J segment lost 2 bases and the V segment lost 0 bases, leaving 8 bases of the junction unmatched. Germline V gene data show CDR1 as SEHNR and CDR2 as FQNEAQ (reference sequence). The chain's CDR3 is CASSLAVRSGRQETQYF. The CDR3 DNA reads TGTGCCAGCAGCTTAGCGGTCCGGAGCGGGAGACAAGAGACCCAGTACTTC.

The J gene is TRBJ2-6, the V gene TRBV2, with no clear D. CDR3 length: 14 amino acids. V shed 4 bases and J shed 0 bases, with 4 bases lying between them. Germline V gene data show CDR1 as SNHLY and CDR2 as FYNNEI. This CDR3 is CASSGSSGANVLTF. The CDR3 DNA reads as TGTGCCAGCAGTGGAAGCTCTGGGGCCAACGTCCTGACTTTC. Based on the CDR3 plus reference TRBV2 and TRBJ2-6, the full variable domain is EPEVTQTPSHQVTQMGQEVILRCVPISNHLYFYWYRQILGQKVEFLVSFYNNEISEKSEIFDDQFSVERPDGSNFTLKIRSTKLEDSAMYFCASSGSSGANVLTFGAGSRLTVL.

The rearrangement links TRBV18 to TRBJ1-5; D perhaps matches TRBD1 (5 bases). The CDR3 spans 17 residues. The germline V and J ends were trimmed by 0 bases and 0 bases, with 12 bases remaining between them. The V gene's germline CDR1 is KGHSH and CDR2 LQKENI. CDR3 protein: CASSPPSGIGSNQPQHF. In DNA, the CDR3 is TGTGCCAGCTCACCACCGTCAGGGATCGGTAGCAATCAGCCCCAGCATTTT.

This rearrangement joins TRBV6-5 to TRBJ2-7; D unclear. Per the germline V gene, CDR1 is MNHEY and CDR2 is SVGAGI. The CDR3 is made up of 15 amino acids. The V end lost 0 bases, the J end lost 2 bases, and 11 bases lay between the germline ends. CDR3 coding DNA: TGTGCCAGCAGTTACTCATCGGGCCCCACCTACGAGCAGTACTTC. Protein product: CASSYSSGPTYEQYF.

The genes are TRBV6-1 and TRBJ2-1; 13 positions match TRBD2. V shed 2 bases, J shed 9 bases, and the junction held 10 bases outside the gene matches. This CDR3 has 17 amino acids. From germline, CDR1 is MNHNS and CDR2 SASEGT. DNA for the CDR3: TGTGCCAGCAGTGAACACTCACTAGCGGGAGGGCCGGTTGAGCAGTTCTTC. It specifies CASSEHSLAGGPVEQFF.

The V gene is TRBV4-1, the J gene TRBJ2-1; 10 nucleotides line up with TRBD2. Germline V gene sequence: CDR1 MGHRA, CDR2 YSYEKL. J lost 5 bases, V lost 4 bases, and 11 bases had no gene match. CDR3 length: 17 residues. The CDR3 sequence: CASSLSPGLAQDNEQFF. The DNA of the CDR3 is TGCGCCAGCAGCCTGAGTCCGGGACTAGCGCAGGACAATGAGCAGTTCTTC.

The chain is built from TRBV4-2 and TRBJ2-3, with 8 positions matching TRBD2. CDR1 is LGHNA and CDR2 is YNFKEQ in the germline V gene. J lost 7 bases, V lost 1 base, and 13 bases had no gene match. CDR3 length: 17 residues. CDR3 DNA: TGTGCCAGCAGCCAAGGGGAGGGACTAGGGCTCCGGAATACGCAGTATTTT. It yields the protein CASSQGEGLGLRNTQYF.

This clone is a singleton in its sample. The chain couples TRBV11-1 to TRBJ2-7; D ambiguous. Germline V gives CDR1 SGHAT, CDR2 FQDESV (reference sequence). V was trimmed by 5 bases and J by 6 bases, leaving 17 bases between them. The CDR3 contains 14 residues. The CDR3 DNA is TGTGCCAGCAGCGCTCTGAGGCGCGGTTTCGAGCAGTACTTC. Translating gives CASSALRRGFEQYF.

There are a few counts of this clone. The chain combines TRBV10-3 with TRBJ1-1; TRBD1 is a possible D gene (5 bases). This CDR3 is 10 amino acids long. Trimming removed 11 bases from V and 7 bases from J, with 11 bases in between. Germline CDR1 and CDR2: ENHRY and SYGVKD. As DNA, the CDR3 is TGTGCCCTAAGGAGGGGTGAAGCTTTCTTT. Residues: CALRRGEAFF.

V gene TRBV2 combines with J gene TRBJ2-7, with 7 bases lining up with TRBD2. The germline gives CDR1 SNHLY, CDR2 FYNNEI. The CDR3 spans 13 residues. Unmatched junction bases numbered 4, after V lost 6 bases and J lost 2 bases. For the CDR3, the DNA is TGTGCCAGCAGACTAGCGACTACCTACGAGCAGTACTTC. Residues: CASRLATTYEQYF. Drawing the rest from reference TRBV2 and TRBJ2-7, the complete variable domain is EPEVTQTPSHQVTQMGQEVILRCVPISNHLYFYWYRQILGQKVEFLVSFYNNEISEKSEIFDDQFSVERPDGSNFTLKIRSTKLEDSAMYFCASRLATTYEQYFGPGTRLTVT.

The V gene is TRBV15, the J gene TRBJ1-5; no reliable D call. CDR1 LNHNV and CDR2 YYDKDF come from the germline V gene (reference sequence). Trimming took 0 bases from V and 0 from J, leaving 18 bases between them. CDR3 length: 19 amino acids. The CDR3 nucleotides are TGTGCCACCAGCAGAGATCAACTAGTCGGGGATCTTAGCAATCAGCCCCAGCATTTT. Protein product: CATSRDQLVGDLSNQPQHF.